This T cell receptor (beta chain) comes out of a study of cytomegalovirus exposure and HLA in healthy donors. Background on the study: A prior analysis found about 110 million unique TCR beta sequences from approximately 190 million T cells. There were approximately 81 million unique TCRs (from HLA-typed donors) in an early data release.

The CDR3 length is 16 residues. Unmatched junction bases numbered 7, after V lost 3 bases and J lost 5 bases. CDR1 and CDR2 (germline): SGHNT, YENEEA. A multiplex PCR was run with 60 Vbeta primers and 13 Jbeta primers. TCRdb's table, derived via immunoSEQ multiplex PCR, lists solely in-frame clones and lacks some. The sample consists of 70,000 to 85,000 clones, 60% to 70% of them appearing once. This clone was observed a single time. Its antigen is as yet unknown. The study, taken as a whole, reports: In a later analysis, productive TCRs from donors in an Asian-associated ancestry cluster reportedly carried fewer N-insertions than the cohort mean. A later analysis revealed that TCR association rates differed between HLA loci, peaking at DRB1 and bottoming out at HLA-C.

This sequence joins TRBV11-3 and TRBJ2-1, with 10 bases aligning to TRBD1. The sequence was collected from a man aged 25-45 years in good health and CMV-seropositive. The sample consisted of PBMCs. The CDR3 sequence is CASSFRAGTGDNEQFF. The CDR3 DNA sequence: TGTGCCAGCAGCTTTCGTGCCGGGACAGGGGACAATGAGCAGTTCTTC.